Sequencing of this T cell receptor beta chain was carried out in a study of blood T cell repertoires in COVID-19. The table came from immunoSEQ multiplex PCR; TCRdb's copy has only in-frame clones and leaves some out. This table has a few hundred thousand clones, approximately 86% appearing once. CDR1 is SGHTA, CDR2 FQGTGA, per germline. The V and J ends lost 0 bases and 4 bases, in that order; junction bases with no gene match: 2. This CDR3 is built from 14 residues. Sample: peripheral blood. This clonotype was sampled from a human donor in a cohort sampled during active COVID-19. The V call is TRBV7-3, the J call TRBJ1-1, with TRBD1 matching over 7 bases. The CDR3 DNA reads TGTGCCAGCAGCTTAACGGGACAGCGCACTGAAGCTTTCTTT. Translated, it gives CASSLTGQRTEAFF.